These T cell receptor beta chains were read from a single sample in a study of vaccination and CD4 T cells after COVID-19. One entry per CDR3 protein, called by TCRdb with MiXCR from the PCR reads. The table shows about 10,000 distinct CDR3 sequences, with 30% occurring only once. Their recognized antigens are unknown. The sample in question was CD4+ T cells from blood, cultured in vitro, obtained after SARS-CoV-2 vaccination. These receptors originate from a human donor who had recovered from COVID-19. CDR3s include the opening cysteine and the closing phenylalanine or tryptophan. A D gene is named only where the DNA matches it firmly. Clone size is shown for a subset of rows, as once, few, many or a class of expanded clone.

J: TRBJ2-1
size: .
V: TRBV10-1
D: TRBD1
CDR3: CASSRMVTGQSSYNEQFF
DNA: TGCGCCAGCAGTCGAATGGTGACAGGGCAGTCTTCCTACAATGAGCAGTTCTTC

J: TRBJ2-6
size: .
V: TRBV20-1
D: TRBD2
CDR3: CSARAGGGSGANVLTF
DNA: TGCAGTGCTAGAGCGGGGGGGGGCTCTGGGGCCAACGTCCTGACTTTC

J: TRBJ1-2
size: few
V: TRBV15
D: TRBD1
CDR3: CATRVSGTVHGYTF
DNA: TGTGCCACCCGAGTCTCTGGGACAGTTCACGGCTACACCTTC

J: TRBJ2-7
size: medium-sized
V: TRBV20-1
D: TRBD2
CDR3: CSARNRLAGGEQYF
DNA: TGCAGTGCTAGAAACCGACTAGCGGGAGGCGAGCAGTACTTC

J: TRBJ2-2
size: .
V: TRBV24-1
D: TRBD2
CDR3: CATSDTLAGGPPGELFF
DNA: TGTGCCACCAGTGACACACTAGCGGGAGGGCCTCCCGGGGAGCTGTTTTTT

J: TRBJ1-2
size: .
V: TRBV28
D: .
CDR3: CASTVPGEPYGYTF
DNA: TGTGCCAGTACAGTCCCGGGGGAACCATATGGCTACACCTTC

J: TRBJ1-5
size: .
V: TRBV7-2
D: TRBD1
CDR3: CASSLTGGLGQPQHF
DNA: TGTGCCAGCAGCTTAACAGGGGGCTTAGGACAGCCCCAGCATTTT

J: TRBJ1-1
size: .
V: TRBV20-1
D: .
CDR3: CSARVNLRQGSAFF
DNA: TGCAGTGCTAGAGTGAACCTGCGGCAGGGGTCTGCTTTCTTT

J: TRBJ1-5
size: large
V: TRBV20-1
D: .
CDR3: CSAIQEGRNSNQPQHF
DNA: TGCAGTGCCATTCAGGAGGGGCGGAATAGCAATCAGCCCCAGCATTTT

J: TRBJ2-2
size: few
V: TRBV6-5
D: .
CDR3: CASSYSFYQGTGELFF
DNA: TGTGCCAGCAGTTACTCCTTTTACCAGGGAACCGGGGAGCTGTTTTTT

J: TRBJ1-5
size: .
V: TRBV19
D: .
CDR3: CASSTMSNQPQHF
DNA: TGTGCCAGTAGTACCATGAGCAATCAGCCCCAGCATTTT

J: TRBJ2-1
size: large
V: TRBV24-1
D: TRBD1
CDR3: CATSWTGLNEQFF
DNA: TGTGCCACCAGTTGGACAGGCCTCAATGAGCAGTTCTTC

J: TRBJ1-5
size: .
V: TRBV12-1
D: .
CDR3: CASSAGGQPQHF
DNA: TGTGCCAGCAGCGCCGGAGGACAGCCCCAGCATTTT

J: TRBJ2-7
size: .
V: TRBV11-2
D: .
CDR3: CASSWDNYSYEQYF
DNA: TGTGCCAGCAGCTGGGACAACTACTCCTACGAGCAGTACTTC

J: TRBJ2-1
size: few
V: TRBV5-4
D: TRBD2
CDR3: CASSKDLAGGHNEQFF
DNA: TGTGCCAGCAGCAAGGACCTAGCGGGAGGGCACAATGAGCAGTTCTTC

J: TRBJ2-7
size: .
V: TRBV10-3
D: .
CDR3: CAISERPVAGIHEQYF
DNA: TGTGCCATCAGTGAGCGCCCGGTGGCGGGAATCCACGAGCAGTACTTC

J: TRBJ1-6
size: .
V: TRBV28
D: .
CDR3: CASSLFAYNSPLHF
DNA: TGTGCCAGCAGTTTATTCGCCTATAATTCACCCCTCCACTTT

J: TRBJ1-1
size: .
V: TRBV27
D: TRBD1
CDR3: CASSLYMRGTVKGFTEAFF
DNA: TGTGCCAGCAGTTTATATATGCGGGGGACAGTTAAGGGTTTCACTGAAGCTTTCTTT

J: TRBJ2-7
size: .
V: TRBV28
D: .
CDR3: CASRQQGYEQYF
DNA: TGTGCCAGCAGACAACAGGGTTACGAGCAGTACTTC

J: TRBJ2-2
size: .
V: TRBV25-1
D: TRBD1
CDR3: CASSEYGTGVLTGELFF
DNA: TGTGCCAGCAGTGAATATGGGACAGGGGTGCTCACCGGGGAGCTGTTTTTT

J: TRBJ1-1
size: .
V: TRBV18
D: .
CDR3: CASFNGGATEAFF
DNA: TGTGCCAGCTTCAACGGGGGGGCCACTGAAGCTTTCTTT

J: TRBJ1-2
size: few
V: TRBV6-1
D: TRBD1
CDR3: CASSDGTGDYGYTF
DNA: TGTGCCAGCAGTGACGGGACAGGGGACTATGGCTACACCTTC

J: TRBJ2-1
size: few
V: TRBV19
D: TRBD2
CDR3: CASSHQREGHNEQFF
DNA: TGTGCCAGTAGTCACCAGCGGGAGGGCCATAATGAGCAGTTCTTC

J: TRBJ1-2
size: few
V: TRBV21-1
D: .
CDR3: CASSKEEWGRCYGYTF
DNA: TGTGCCAGCAGCAAAGAGGAGTGGGGGCGATGCTATGGCTACACCTTC

J: TRBJ2-2
size: .
V: TRBV6-1
D: TRBD2
CDR3: CASRRLAGNTGELFF
DNA: TGTGCCAGCAGGCGGCTAGCGGGTAACACCGGGGAGCTGTTTTTT

J: TRBJ1-1
size: .
V: TRBV5-1
D: .
CDR3: CASSSTVNTEAFF
DNA: TGCGCCAGCAGCTCGACGGTTAACACTGAAGCTTTCTTT